The rows below give T cell receptor beta chains drawn from one sample of a study of blood T cell repertoires in COVID-19. Profiled with immunoSEQ multiplex PCR; TCRdb holds only in-frame clones, not every one. Counted here are about 160,000 clones, around four fifths occurring once; the ten biggest clones make up roughly 19%. Source material: peripheral blood. The receptor set was obtained from a woman of 80 years or more with acute or convalescent COVID-19. Both conserved end residues are part of each CDR3. The D gene is left open where the match is weak. Clone sizes are given selectively: once, few, many, or a class where the clone is expanded.

cdr3_nt	cdr3_aa	d_call	v_call	j_call	clone_size
TGTGCCATCACCCCGAGGCCAGAGAACTATGGCTACACCTTC	CAITPRPENYGYTF	NA	TRBV10-3	TRBJ1-2	NA
TGTGCCACGCAAAAAACCCGGGACAGGGGTTACACCTTC	CATQKTRDRGYTF	TRBD1	TRBV19	TRBJ1-2	NA
TGTGCCAGCAGTTTACCCTTAACGACAGGGTCAGGTTCACCCCTCCACTTT	CASSLPLTTGSGSPLHF	TRBD1	TRBV28	TRBJ1-6	NA
TGTGCCAGCTCGGCCAGGGAGGGCGGCACTGAAGCTTTCTTT	CASSAREGGTEAFF	NA	TRBV18	TRBJ1-1	NA
TGCGCCAGCAGCTCACAGGGCCTCACTGAAGCTTTCTTT	CASSSQGLTEAFF	NA	TRBV5-1	TRBJ1-1	NA
TGTGCCAGCTCACCACTCCGACGAATACAGGGATCCTCCTACGAGCAGTACTTC	CASSPLRRIQGSSYEQYF	NA	TRBV18	TRBJ2-7	NA
TGCGCCAGCAGCGGAGCGGGCGCTAGCACAGATACGCAGTATTTT	CASSGAGASTDTQYF	NA	TRBV5-1	TRBJ2-3	NA
TGTGCCAGCAGCCGAGAACACCACGAGCAGTACTTC	CASSREHHEQYF	NA	TRBV4-2	TRBJ2-7	NA
TGTGCCATCAGTGAGGGCCTAGCGGGGGACTCCTCCAATGAGCAGTTCTTC	CAISEGLAGDSSNEQFF	TRBD2	TRBV10-3	TRBJ2-1	NA
TGTGCCAGCAGCTTACAGATGAACACTGAAGCTTTCTTT	CASSLQMNTEAFF	NA	TRBV7-8	TRBJ1-1	NA
TGTGCCAGCAGTTTCGGGGTCACTGAAGCTTTCTTT	CASSFGVTEAFF	NA	TRBV6-2/TRBV6-3	TRBJ1-1	once
TGTGCCAGCAGCTTCCGGGACAGTGATTCCTACGAGCAGTACTTC	CASSFRDSDSYEQYF	TRBD1	TRBV7-2	TRBJ2-7	NA
TGTGCCAGCAGTTCCGGGACAGAGACCTACGAGCAGTACTTC	CASSSGTETYEQYF	TRBD1	TRBV3-1/TRBV3-2	TRBJ2-7	NA
TGTGCCAGTAGTATAGGCCCACAACGCCTCCACTTT	CASSIGPQRLHF	NA	TRBV19	TRBJ1-6	NA
TGTGCCAGCAGGAGCCCGGGGACAGGGGCAAACTATGGCTACACCTTC	CASRSPGTGANYGYTF	TRBD1	TRBV5-6	TRBJ1-2	once
TGTGCCAGCAGCTCGGGACTAGCTGAAGAGACCCAGTACTTC	CASSSGLAEETQYF	TRBD2	TRBV11-3	TRBJ2-5	NA
TGTGCCACCAGTATGAGAGCCGTAGCGGGATCCTACGAGCAGTACTTC	CATSMRAVAGSYEQYF	TRBD2	TRBV15	TRBJ2-7	NA
TGTGCCAGCAGTTCAGGGGGGTCATCCAATGAGCAGTTCTTC	CASSSGGSSNEQFF	NA	TRBV7-3	TRBJ2-1	NA
TGTGCCAGCAGCTTAGCGTACGGTCGAGCGGGGGCCAGTCATACGCAGTATTTT	CASSLAYGRAGASHTQYF	TRBD2	TRBV7-9	TRBJ2-3	NA
TGTGCCAGCAGCTTAGCTGCAGGTGCTGCCACCGGGGAGCTGTTTTTT	CASSLAAGAATGELFF	NA	TRBV7-2	TRBJ2-2	once
TGTGCCAGCAGTCAAACGGGGGTAGGAAACACTGAAGCTTTCTTT	CASSQTGVGNTEAFF	NA	TRBV25-1	TRBJ1-1	NA
TGTGCCAGCAGTCTAATAAAAAGCGGGGTCTATAATTCACCCCTCCACTTT	CASSLIKSGVYNSPLHF	NA	TRBV28	TRBJ1-6	NA
TGTGCCAGCAGTTCGAACGCGGGGGGAGTTCAAGAGACCCAGTACTTC	CASSSNAGGVQETQYF	TRBD2	TRBV2	TRBJ2-5	few
TGCGCCAGCAGCCAAGATCGGACAGGGGGAGGCTACACCTTC	CASSQDRTGGGYTF	TRBD1	TRBV4-1	TRBJ1-2	once
TGTGCCAGCAGCCAAGGGGGGGTCTATGGCTACACCTTC	CASSQGGVYGYTF	NA	TRBV3-1/TRBV3-2	TRBJ1-2	NA
TGTGCCAGCAGCGTGAGGATGACAGGGAACACTGAAGCTTTCTTT	CASSVRMTGNTEAFF	NA	TRBV9	TRBJ1-1	NA
TGTGCCAGTAGTATAACAGGGGACAATCAGCCCCAGCATTTT	CASSITGDNQPQHF	TRBD1	TRBV19	TRBJ1-5	once
TGTGCCAGCAGCCCGATCGGACTAGCGGGAGGTCTCTACGAGCAGTACTTC	CASSPIGLAGGLYEQYF	TRBD2	TRBV3-1/TRBV3-2	TRBJ2-7	NA
TGCGCCAGCAGTTCCGGACAGGTTGGAGGTTACGAGCAGTACTTC	CASSSGQVGGYEQYF	TRBD1	TRBV5-1	TRBJ2-7	NA
TGTGCCAGCAGCCAAGATCTATCAGAGGATGAGCAGTTCTTC	CASSQDLSEDEQFF	NA	TRBV4-2	TRBJ2-1	NA
TGTGCCAGCAGTGAAACCGGGACAGCCGCCCCCGAGCAGTTCTTC	CASSETGTAAPEQFF	TRBD1	TRBV2	TRBJ2-1	NA
TGTGCCAGCTCCGGGCCTCCGGCGGGTGAAAAACTGTTTTTT	CASSGPPAGEKLFF	NA	TRBV18	TRBJ1-4	NA
TGTGCCAGCAGTTTATTCAGGGGGCAGGGGGAGCTGTTTTTT	CASSLFRGQGELFF	TRBD1	TRBV28	TRBJ2-2	NA
TGTGCCAGCAGCCCGATCGGGACAGGGGAGGAAAAACTGTTTTTT	CASSPIGTGEEKLFF	TRBD1	TRBV5-4	TRBJ1-4	NA
TGTGCCAGCAGCCAGCAGGGGAACACCGGGGAGCTGTTTTTT	CASSQQGNTGELFF	NA	TRBV27	TRBJ2-2	NA
TGTGCCAGCGTTAGTTCCCTGCGGGGCTCCTACGAGCAGTACTTC	CASVSSLRGSYEQYF	NA	TRBV27	TRBJ2-7	NA
TGTGCCAGCAGTTTTCGGACTAGCGGGAGTAGAAATGAGCAGTTCTTC	CASSFRTSGSRNEQFF	TRBD2	TRBV6-5	TRBJ2-1	NA
TGTGCCAGCGTGGGTCTCTCAGGAGATACGCAGTATTTT	CASVGLSGDTQYF	NA	TRBV6-5	TRBJ2-3	few
TGTGCCAGCAGCTGGGCGGGGGGCGGAGATTACAATGAGCAGTTCTTC	CASSWAGGGDYNEQFF	TRBD2	TRBV5-6	TRBJ2-1	NA
TGTGCCAGCAGTTCACGAGCGGGGGGGCCAAATGAGCAGTTCTTC	CASSSRAGGPNEQFF	TRBD2	TRBV6-2/TRBV6-3	TRBJ2-1	NA
TGTGCCAGCAGCTTAGTGGGTTTGGCGGGGGCGAAGGAAAAACTGTTTTTT	CASSLVGLAGAKEKLFF	NA	TRBV11-2	TRBJ1-4	NA
TGTGCCAGCAGCCAACCACCGGACTATGGCTACACCTTC	CASSQPPDYGYTF	NA	TRBV3-1/TRBV3-2	TRBJ1-2	NA
TGTGCCAGCAGCTGGGGGGGACAGGCGGGAAACTATGGCTACACCTTC	CASSWGGQAGNYGYTF	TRBD1	TRBV5-4	TRBJ1-2	NA
TGTGCCAGTAGTCCGACTCGGAACACTGAAGCTTTCTTT	CASSPTRNTEAFF	NA	TRBV19	TRBJ1-1	NA
TGTGCCAGCACCCCCGTTTCGGGGGGGAGCTATGGCTACACCTTC	CASTPVSGGSYGYTF	NA	TRBV28	TRBJ1-2	NA
TGCGCCAGCAGGAAGCCTAAAGTGAATTCACCCCTCCACTTT	CASRKPKVNSPLHF	NA	TRBV10-1	TRBJ1-6	few
TGTGCCAGCAGCAAAGCGTTCGCGGACTGTTACGAGCAGTACTTC	CASSKAFADCYEQYF	NA	TRBV21-1	TRBJ2-7	NA
TGTGCCAGCAGCCCGGGGGGAGGCGCTAACTATGGCTACACCTTC	CASSPGGGANYGYTF	NA	TRBV7-3	TRBJ1-2	NA
TGTGCCAGTAGTCCACCTAGCGGATACTCCTACAATGAGCAGTTCTTC	CASSPPSGYSYNEQFF	TRBD2	TRBV19	TRBJ2-1	NA
TGTGCTAGTGGCTCCTCTAACAATGAGCAGTTCTTC	CASGSSNNEQFF	NA	TRBV12-5	TRBJ2-1	NA
TGTGCCAGCTCCCTGGGCGAGAATAGCAATCAGCCCCAGCATTTT	CASSLGENSNQPQHF	NA	TRBV18	TRBJ1-5	NA
TGCAGCTGCGGTGACCGAAAGACCCAGTACTTC	CSCGDRKTQYF	NA	TRBV29-1	TRBJ2-5	NA
TGTGCCAGCAGCCCAGCGAGCGGGAGTGTCTACGAGCAGTACTTC	CASSPASGSVYEQYF	TRBD2	TRBV7-2	TRBJ2-7	few
TGCGCCAGCAGCTTGGTTACGATCAGGATCTTC	CASSLVTIRIF	NA	TRBV5-1	TRBJ2-1	NA
TGTGCCTGGAGTACACCACAACGGGGGAATTCACCCCTCCACTTT	CAWSTPQRGNSPLHF	NA	TRBV30	TRBJ1-6	NA
TGTGCCAGCAGTTACCGCTCGGTACAGAGTACTTATGGCTACACCTTC	CASSYRSVQSTYGYTF	NA	TRBV6-5	TRBJ1-2	NA
TGTGCCAGCAGTTTAGTCATGGGACTCATCTACAATGAGCAGTTCTTC	CASSLVMGLIYNEQFF	NA	TRBV27	TRBJ2-1	once
TGTGCCAGTATCAGTAGGGGGACAGGGAGGTCTGGGGCCAACGTCCTGACTTTC	CASISRGTGRSGANVLTF	TRBD1	TRBV19	TRBJ2-6	NA
TGCGCCAGCAGCTTGACGGACTATTACACCGGGGAGCTGTTTTTT	CASSLTDYYTGELFF	NA	TRBV5-1	TRBJ2-2	NA